This TCR beta chain was identified during a study of PD-L1 blockade in urothelial cancer. Overall study context: Atezolizumab (1,200 mg intravenously every 3 weeks) began in about 2014 for patients. Blood was tested 3 weeks (second dose) and 6 weeks into treatment. Study-wide results and limits: Below-median pretreatment blood TCR clonality predicted better survival.

About this clone: Its antigen is not identified.

Germline CDR1 reads MNHEY; CDR2 reads SMNVEV (reference sequence). The V gene end was trimmed by 5 bases and the J gene end by 0 bases; junction bases not matched to a gene: 8. The CDR3 is made up of 17 amino acids. Repertoires were generated with immunoSEQ multiplex PCR, while TCRdb's copy carries only in-frame clones and drops some. The sample contains about 52,000 clones, 75% to 90% of which appear only once. This sample's time point: pretreatment peripheral blood. This TCR was recovered from a man aged 45-65 years with urothelial cancer. The source material was PBMCs, sampled around atezolizumab (anti-PD-L1) treatment. The rearrangement joins TRBV27 to TRBJ2-1, with TRBD2 matching over 9 bases. The CDR3 nucleotides read TGTGCCAGCAGTAACCGTGTGACTAGCGGCTCCTACAATGAGCAGTTCTTC. Translated: CASSNRVTSGSYNEQFF.